This TCR beta chain was recorded in a study of blood T cell repertoires in COVID-19. For the study at large: Samples came from the United States, Italy and Spain, spanning acute and convalescent COVID-19.

Profiled with immunoSEQ multiplex PCR; TCRdb holds only in-frame clones, not every one. The table includes fewer than 350,000 clones, approximately 90% detected once. Germline-derived CDR1 and CDR2 are SGHRS and YFSETQ. Trimming took off 5 bases at V and 8 bases at J, with 14 bases between the two ends. The CDR3 has 13 amino acids. Sequencing was performed on peripheral blood. The sequence came from a middle-aged man with acute or convalescent COVID-19. The chain is built from TRBV5-1 and TRBJ2-1; the D is unclear. The chain's CDR3 is CASSKAGTDEQFF. CDR3 in DNA: TGCGCCAGCAGTAAGGCAGGTACGGATGAGCAGTTCTTC.